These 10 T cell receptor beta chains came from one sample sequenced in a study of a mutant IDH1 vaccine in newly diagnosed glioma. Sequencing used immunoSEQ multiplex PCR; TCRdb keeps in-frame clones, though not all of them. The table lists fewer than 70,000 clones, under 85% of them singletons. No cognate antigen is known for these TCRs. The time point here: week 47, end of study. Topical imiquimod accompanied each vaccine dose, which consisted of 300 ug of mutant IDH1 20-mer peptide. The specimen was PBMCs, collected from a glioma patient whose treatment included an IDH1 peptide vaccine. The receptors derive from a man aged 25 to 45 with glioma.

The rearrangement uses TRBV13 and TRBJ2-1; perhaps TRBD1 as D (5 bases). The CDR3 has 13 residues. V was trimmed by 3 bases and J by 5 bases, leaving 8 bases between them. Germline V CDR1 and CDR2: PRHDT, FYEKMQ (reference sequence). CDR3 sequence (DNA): TGTGCCAGCAGCTTTAGGGGTAACAATGAGCAGTTCTTC. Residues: CASSFRGNNEQFF.

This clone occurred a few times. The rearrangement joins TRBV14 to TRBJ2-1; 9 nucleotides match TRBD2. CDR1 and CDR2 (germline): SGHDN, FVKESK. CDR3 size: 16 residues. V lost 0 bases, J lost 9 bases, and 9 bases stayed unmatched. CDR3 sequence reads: CASSQDHGGGASEQFF. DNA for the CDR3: TGTGCCAGCAGCCAAGATCACGGCGGGGGGGCGAGTGAGCAGTTCTTC. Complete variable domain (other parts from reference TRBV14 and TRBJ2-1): EAGVTQFPSHSVIEKGQTVTLRCDPISGHDNLYWYRRVMGKEIKFLLHFVKESKQDESGMPNNRFLAERTGGTYSTLKVQPAELEDSGVYFCASSQDHGGGASEQFFGPGTRLTVL.

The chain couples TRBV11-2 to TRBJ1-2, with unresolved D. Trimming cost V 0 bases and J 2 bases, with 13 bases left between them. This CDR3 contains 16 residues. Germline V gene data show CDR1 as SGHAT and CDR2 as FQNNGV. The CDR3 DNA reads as TGTGCCAGCAGCTTAGATCGAGGCCGTACCAACTATGGCTACACCTTC. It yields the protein CASSLDRGRTNYGYTF.

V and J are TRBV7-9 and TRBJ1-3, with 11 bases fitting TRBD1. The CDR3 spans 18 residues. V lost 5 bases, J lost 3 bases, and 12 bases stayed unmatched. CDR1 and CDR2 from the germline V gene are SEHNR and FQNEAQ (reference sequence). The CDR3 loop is CASSPPWTGGANGNTIYF. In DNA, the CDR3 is TGTGCCAGCAGCCCCCCTTGGACAGGGGGCGCGAATGGAAACACCATATATTTT.

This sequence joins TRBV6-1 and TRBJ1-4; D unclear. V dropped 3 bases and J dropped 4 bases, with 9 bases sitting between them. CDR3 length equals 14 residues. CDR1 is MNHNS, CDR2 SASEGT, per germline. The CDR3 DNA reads TGTGCCAGCAGTGACGGCCACGGTAATGAAAAACTGTTTTTT. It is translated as CASSDGHGNEKLFF.

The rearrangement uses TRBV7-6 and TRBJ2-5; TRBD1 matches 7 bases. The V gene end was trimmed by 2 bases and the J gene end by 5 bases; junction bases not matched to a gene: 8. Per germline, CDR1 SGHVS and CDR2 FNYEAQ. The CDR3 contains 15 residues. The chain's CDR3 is CASSLTRTGRETQYF. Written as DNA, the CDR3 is TGTGCCAGCAGCTTAACCCGGACAGGTCGGGAGACCCAGTACTTC.

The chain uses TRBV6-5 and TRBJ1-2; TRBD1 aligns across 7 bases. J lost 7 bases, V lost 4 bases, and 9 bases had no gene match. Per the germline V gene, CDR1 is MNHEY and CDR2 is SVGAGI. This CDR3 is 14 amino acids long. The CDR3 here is CASSFRTGVGGYTF. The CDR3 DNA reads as TGTGCCAGCAGTTTCCGAACAGGGGTTGGTGGCTACACCTTC.

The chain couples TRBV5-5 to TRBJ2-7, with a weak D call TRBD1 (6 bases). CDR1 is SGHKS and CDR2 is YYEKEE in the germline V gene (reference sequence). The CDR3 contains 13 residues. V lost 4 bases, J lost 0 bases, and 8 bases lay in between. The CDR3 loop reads CASSRDNSYEQYF. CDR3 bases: TGTGCCAGCAGCCGGGACAACTCCTACGAGCAGTACTTC.

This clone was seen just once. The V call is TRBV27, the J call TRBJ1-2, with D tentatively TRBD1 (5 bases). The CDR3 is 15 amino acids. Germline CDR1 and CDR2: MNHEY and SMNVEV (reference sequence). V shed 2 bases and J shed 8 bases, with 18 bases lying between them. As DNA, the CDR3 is TGTGCCAGCAGTTTAAAGTGGGGGGTCGGACACGGCTACACCTTC. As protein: CASSLKWGVGHGYTF.

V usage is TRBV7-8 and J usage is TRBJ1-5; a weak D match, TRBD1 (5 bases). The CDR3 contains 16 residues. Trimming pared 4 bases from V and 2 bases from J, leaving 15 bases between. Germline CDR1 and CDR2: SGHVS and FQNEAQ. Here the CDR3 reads CASSSLGETGNQPQHF. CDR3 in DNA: TGTGCCAGCAGCTCGCTAGGGGAGACCGGCAATCAGCCCCAGCATTTT.